This T cell receptor beta chain was identified in a study of a mutant IDH1 vaccine in newly diagnosed glioma (dated by TCRdb to about 2021). General notes on the study: Vaccination started 4-6 weeks after radiotherapy alone, or was given together with temozolomide cycles in the groups whose treatment included chemotherapy. The roughly 30 treated patients were roughly 62% male and approximately 40% female, with a mean age of around 40 years. Prior to enrollment, standard therapy consisting of radiotherapy alone, temozolomide alone, or radiochemotherapy with temozolomide had been administered to patients, with the combination being received by most patients. The week-35 safety follow-up was designated visit V12, and the week-47 end of study was designated visit V13. Peripheral blood samples were drawn at six visits, namely V03 (baseline), V05, V07, V10, V12 and V13. Longitudinal TCRB deep sequencing was done for some 26 treated patients, wherever samples were available for exploratory analyses. General study outcomes and caveats: Across multiple MHC alleles, vaccine-induced immune responses were seen in roughly 93% of patients. Changes in the top peripheral T cell clonotypes picked up by TCRB sequencing did not appear to be linked to pseudoprogression. Selection of PBMC samples for TCRB deep sequencing was based on availability. The authors stated that sample limitations prevented analyses of patient blood samples from being reproduced.

At the junction V is shortened by 5 bases and J by 9 bases, with 12 bases in between. Measured from the cysteine to the phenylalanine, the CDR3 is 12 residues long. Of all the DNA, just the CDR3 is kept, 36 bases in frame from base 1. In the germline V gene, CDR1 corresponds to MNHEY and CDR2 to SVGAGI. This sample's time point label indicates: week 35, safety follow-up. Each vaccine dose, consisting of 300 ug of a 20-mer mutant IDH1 peptide in Montanide, was administered subcutaneously with topical imiquimod. Across visits V03 through V10, patients got a total of eight vaccinations, given in weeks 1, 3, 5, 7, 11, 15, 19 and 23. Newly diagnosed WHO grade 3 or 4 IDH1-mutant astrocytomas showing loss of nuclear ATRX were present in the donors. The samples were drawn from NOA16, a multicentre, single-arm, open-label phase I trial in Germany that tested a mutant IDH1 peptide vaccine in humans for the first time. The DNeasy Blood and Tissue Kit was used to extract genomic DNA from EDTA blood for TCRB sequencing.

Comment on this clone: The antigen this receptor binds is unknown. No much larger clone is present one base from it, and per-base qualities are unavailable.

Library generation was performed with the immunoSEQ multiplex PCR assay. The hsTCRB Kit was used according to the manufacturer's protocol to amplify rearranged TCR beta chain sequences. TCRB libraries were sequenced on an Illumina MiSeq. The authors' pipeline ran thus. The kit vendor's proprietary platform handled demultiplexing, trimming and gene mapping. TCRdb re-hosts the immuneACCESS table, in-frame sequences only. Its copies lack some clones; in the studies checked, an unresolved V gene accounts for under half of them, and the cause for the rest is not known. That table gives V, J and clone size, and the DNA gave D and trimming. This sample gives tens of thousands of clones in total; about 86% of them show up just once. The ten largest clones represent over 1.5% of the sample.

This receptor was identified in a middle-aged man with glioma. This material consisted of PBMCs, taken from a glioma patient whose treatment included an IDH1 peptide vaccine. Recombination linked TRBV6-5 to TRBJ2-3; a weak D assignment points to TRBD1 (5 bases agree). DNA sequence: TGTGCCAGCAGTCCAGGGTTCCGCACGCAGTATTTT. Its amino acids are CASSPGFRTQYF.